These 25 T cell receptor beta chains share one sample of origin, sequenced in a study of T cells after posttransplantation cyclophosphamide. Clones were read by immunoSEQ multiplex PCR, and TCRdb kept only the in-frame ones, dropping some. Of tens of thousands of clones in the sample, roughly 89% are singletons; the top ten hold 2.5% to 4%. Sequencing was performed on PBMCs. These receptors were obtained from a man aged 50 to 59.

The rearrangement uses TRBV7-2 and TRBJ1-1; the D is unclear. V was shortened by 5 bases and J by 3 bases, with 10 bases between the two germline ends. Germline-derived CDR1 and CDR2 are SGHTA and FQGNSA. The CDR3 runs to 13 residues. CDR3 DNA sequence: TGTGCCAGCAGCCTCGAACTTTACACTGAAGCTTTCTTT. Translation: CASSLELYTEAFF.

The chain uses TRBV28 and TRBJ2-7; the D is unclear. This CDR3 contains 11 residues. Germline V gene sequence: CDR1 MDHEN, CDR2 SYDVKM. V was pared by 3 bases and J by 8 bases, with 8 bases between. In DNA, the CDR3 is TGTGCCAGCAGTTTTGACAAACAGCAGTACTTC. This sequence encodes CASSFDKQQYF.

This clone appeared once. The CDR3 DNA sequence: TGTGCCAGCAGCAAAGCCGGAGTTTTTGCCGAAGCTTTCTTT. Its protein product is CASSKAGVFAEAFF. V is TRBV21-1 and J is TRBJ1-1. TRBV21-1 is labeled a pseudogene. The CDR3 has 14 residues.

This clone occurred once. This rearrangement joins TRBV5-4 to TRBJ2-7, with 10 nucleotides matching TRBD2. The CDR3 totals 16 residues. Looked up from germline, CDR1 is SGHNT and CDR2 is YYREEE (reference sequence). V gave up 1 base and J gave up 3 bases; unmatched junction bases: 7. As DNA, the CDR3 is TGTGCCAGCAGCTTGAACGGAGCGGGGGGGCTCTACGAGCAGTACTTC. This sequence encodes CASSLNGAGGLYEQYF.

The chain has TRBV2 and TRBJ2-3; TRBD1 aligns across 7 bases. The CDR3 extends over 14 amino acids. J was trimmed by 4 bases and V by 6 bases; bases with no gene match: 7. Germline V gene sequence: CDR1 SNHLY, CDR2 FYNNEI. For the CDR3, the DNA is TGTGCCAGCAGGGACAGGTTCGAGGCAGATACGCAGTATTTT. It codes for CASRDRFEADTQYF. Drawing the rest from reference TRBV2 and TRBJ2-3, the complete variable domain is EPEVTQTPSHQVTQMGQEVILRCVPISNHLYFYWYRQILGQKVEFLVSFYNNEISEKSEIFDDQFSVERPDGSNFTLKIRSTKLEDSAMYFCASRDRFEADTQYFGPGTRLTVL.

The chain has TRBV30 and TRBJ1-6, with D possibly matching TRBD1 (5 bases). Germline V CDR1 and CDR2: GTSNPN, SVGIG (reference sequence). The CDR3 spans 14 residues. V was clipped by 1 base and J by 8 bases, with 12 bases between them. DNA for the CDR3: TGTGCCTGGAGTGGAAGGGGAGGGGATTCACCCCTCCACTTT. Translating it yields CAWSGRGGDSPLHF.

The rearrangement uses TRBV4-1 and TRBJ2-5; TRBD1 aligns across 7 bases. V lost 4 bases, J lost 5 bases, and 7 bases stayed unmatched. Germline V gene data show CDR1 as MGHRA and CDR2 as YSYEKL. The CDR3 totals 14 residues. The CDR3 DNA reads TGCGCCAGCAGCCTTCAGGGGGTCAAGGAGACCCAGTACTTC. It encodes CASSLQGVKETQYF.

The J gene is TRBJ2-1, the V gene TRBV29-1; no clear D. Deletions cut 3 bases from V and 4 bases from J, with 13 bases between. CDR1 and CDR2 from the germline V gene are SQVTM and ANQGSEA. This CDR3 is 14 amino acids long. CDR3: CSVDIYVVYNEQFF. In DNA form, the CDR3 reads TGCAGCGTTGATATCTATGTCGTATACAATGAGCAGTTCTTC.

In DNA form, the CDR3 reads TGTGCCAGCTCGGCTAGCGGGAGTGGAGATACGCAGTATTTT. Translating it yields CASSASGSGDTQYF. This chain uses TRBV6-4 with TRBJ2-3; 10 bases fit TRBD2. Germline-derived CDR1 and CDR2 are MRHNA and SNTAGT. The ends lost 8 bases at V and 5 bases at J; junction bases unmatched: 7. The CDR3 has 14 amino acids.

The chain is built from TRBV28 and TRBJ1-2; 7 positions match TRBD1. V was clipped by 7 bases and J by 6 bases; unmatched bases: 5. Germline V CDR1 and CDR2: MDHEN, SYDVKM. This CDR3 has 12 amino acids. CDR3 sequence: CASTLTGDGYTF. The CDR3 bases are TGTGCCAGCACCCTCACAGGGGATGGCTACACCTTC.

J is TRBJ1-2 and V is TRBV29-1, with no clear D. This CDR3 is built from 13 residues. CDR1 and CDR2 from the germline V gene are SQVTM and ANQGSEA. The V end was cut by 1 base, the J end by 3 bases, with 9 bases between. The CDR3 loop reads CSVEAGSDYGYTF. CDR3 sequence (DNA): TGCAGCGTTGAAGCGGGGAGCGACTATGGCTACACCTTC.

The chain joins TRBV4-1 to TRBJ2-5; D perhaps matches TRBD2 (6 bases). Germline CDR1 reads MGHRA; CDR2 reads YSYEKL. The CDR3 totals 18 residues. V dropped 1 base and J dropped 1 base, with 19 bases sitting between them. CDR3 in DNA: TGCGCCAGCAGCCAAGTGGGACTCTCGGGACTCTCCCAAGAGACCCAGTACTTC. Its protein product is CASSQVGLSGLSQETQYF.

The chain links TRBV18 to TRBJ1-4; the match to TRBD1 covers 8 bases. Trimming at V came to 4 bases and at J to 8 bases, leaving 9 bases not matched to a gene. The CDR3 consists of 15 residues. Germline CDR1 is KGHSH and CDR2 is LQKENI. CDR3 DNA: TGTGCCAGCTCACAATCGACAGGGGCAAACGAAAAACTGTTTTTT. Translated, it gives CASSQSTGANEKLFF.

The rearrangement links TRBV11-3 to TRBJ2-4, with TRBD1 matching over 7 bases. Germline V lookup: CDR1 SGHNT, CDR2 YENEEA. The CDR3 is 16 amino acids. V was clipped by 0 bases and J by 8 bases; unmatched bases: 10. This CDR3 is CASSLDLGYRGDIQYF. DNA of the CDR3: TGTGCCAGCAGCTTAGATCTTGGGTACAGGGGTGACATTCAGTACTTC.

Remarks on this clone: An end of the junction differs from the germline gene, which may be a read error. The rearrangement uses TRBV7-9 and TRBJ2-3; 8 nucleotides line up with TRBD2. This CDR3 has 14 residues. CDR1 and CDR2 (germline): SEHNR, FQNEAQ (reference sequence). The CDR3 spells CASSPRTSKDTQYF. The CDR3 DNA is TGTGCCAGCAGCCCGAGGACTAGCAAAGATACGCAGTATTTT.

This rearrangement joins TRBV28 to TRBJ1-6; 10 bases match TRBD1. The CDR3 spans 15 residues. Germline CDR1 is MDHEN and CDR2 is SYDVKM. With V trimmed by 6 bases and J by 12 bases, 11 bases remained unmatched. In nucleotides, the CDR3 is TGTGCCAGCAGCCCGCCGACAGGGGGCCTGAAACCCCTCCACTTT. This gives the protein CASSPPTGGLKPLHF.

The rearrangement links TRBV28 to TRBJ2-4, with D unclear. The CDR3 contains 15 residues. V was shortened by 3 bases and J by 7 bases, with 16 bases between the two germline ends. Germline lookup yields CDR1 MDHEN and CDR2 SYDVKM. In nucleotides, the CDR3 is TGTGCCAGCAGTTTCCCCTCGTCGGGTGGCAACATTCAGTACTTC. Protein: CASSFPSSGGNIQYF.

The V and J genes are TRBV5-8 and TRBJ1-2, with D maybe TRBD1 (6 bases). The CDR3 is made up of 14 amino acids. V was cut by 4 bases and J by 2 bases, with 12 bases left in between. The germline V gene encodes CDR1 SGHTS and CDR2 YDEGEE. CDR3 in amino acids: CASSQGRGNYGYTF. For the CDR3, the DNA is TGTGCCAGCAGCCAGGGCAGGGGAAACTATGGCTACACCTTC. Full variable domain (outside the CDR3, taken from reference TRBV5-8 and TRBJ1-2): EAGVTQSPTHLIKTRGQQATLRCSPISGHTSVYWYQQALGLGLQFLLWYDEGEERNRGNFPPRFSGRQFPNYSSELNVNALELEDSALYLCASSQGRGNYGYTFGSGTRLTVV.

This sequence joins TRBV7-3 and TRBJ2-1; D gene unclear. In germline, CDR1 is SGHTA, CDR2 FQGTGA. The CDR3 totals 14 residues. Trimming stripped 1 base from V and 3 bases from J, with 7 bases between. The CDR3 DNA reads as TGTGCCAGCAGCTTAAGCGCGATCTACAATGAGCAGTTCTTC. It codes for CASSLSAIYNEQFF.

The chain is built from TRBV12-5 and TRBJ2-1, with TRBD1 as a possible D gene (6 bases). Germline CDR1 is LGHNT and CDR2 is FRNRAP. The germline V and J ends were trimmed by 7 bases and 7 bases, with 17 bases remaining between them. The CDR3 has 14 amino acids. This chain's CDR3 is CASELRIQGNEQFF. The CDR3 region has the DNA TGTGCTAGTGAACTGCGAATTCAGGGGAATGAGCAGTTCTTC. Full variable domain (rest looked up from reference TRBV12-5 and TRBJ2-1): DARVTQTPRHKVTEMGQEVTMRCQPILGHNTVFWYRQTMMQGLELLAYFRNRAPLDDSGMPKDRFSAEMPDATLATLKIQPSEPRDSAVYFCASELRIQGNEQFFGPGTRLTVL.

This clone was seen a few times. This chain links TRBV2 with TRBJ2-7; 8 nucleotides line up with TRBD1. Germline CDR1 and CDR2: SNHLY and FYNNEI. V lost 10 bases to trimming and J lost 3 bases; unmatched junction nucleotides: 5. The CDR3 sequence is 12 residues long. In DNA, the CDR3 is TGTGCCAACCGGGACAGGAACTACGAGCAGTACTTC. This codes for CANRDRNYEQYF.

The chain joins TRBV19 to TRBJ2-1, with 7 bases matching TRBD2. CDR3 length: 13 amino acids. In germline, CDR1 is LNHDA, CDR2 SQIVND (reference sequence). After removal of 5 bases from V and 9 bases from J, the junction contained 7 bases not matched to a gene. The CDR3 coding sequence is TGTGCCAGTAGTCGGCGGGAGCGGGTTGAGCAGTTCTTC. Protein: CASSRRERVEQFF.

The rearrangement links TRBV7-9 to TRBJ1-2; D uncertain. The V and J ends lost 3 bases and 3 bases respectively, with 8 bases between them. There are 13 residues in the CDR3. Germline V gene data show CDR1 as SEHNR and CDR2 as FQNEAQ (reference sequence). CDR3 bases: TGTGCCAGCAGCTTCGAGGACTACTATGGCTACACCTTC. Protein sequence: CASSFEDYYGYTF. Filled out from reference TRBV7-9 and TRBJ1-2, the complete variable domain reads DTGVSQNPRHKITKRGQNVTFRCDPISEHNRLYWYRQTLGQGPEFLTYFQNEAQLEKSRLLSDRFSAERPKGSFSTLEIQRTEQGDSAMYLCASSFEDYYGYTFGSGTRLTVV.

V usage is TRBV2 and J usage is TRBJ2-7, with 10 bases lining up with TRBD1. The ends lost 8 bases at V and 5 bases at J; junction bases unmatched: 6. Germline assignment: CDR1 SNHLY and CDR2 FYNNEI. The CDR3 runs to 13 residues. CDR3 sequence: CASAGTGVHEQYF. CDR3 nucleotides: TGTGCCAGCGCAGGGACAGGGGTCCACGAGCAGTACTTC.

The rearrangement joins TRBV2 to TRBJ2-5; maybe TRBD2 (7 bases). V shed 8 bases and J shed 4 bases, with 14 bases lying between them. This CDR3 contains 13 residues. The germline V gene has CDR1 SNHLY and CDR2 FYNNEI. The DNA for the CDR3 is TGTGCCAGCGCACGGGGGGCGGGAGAGACCCAGTACTTC. Translating gives CASARGAGETQYF.